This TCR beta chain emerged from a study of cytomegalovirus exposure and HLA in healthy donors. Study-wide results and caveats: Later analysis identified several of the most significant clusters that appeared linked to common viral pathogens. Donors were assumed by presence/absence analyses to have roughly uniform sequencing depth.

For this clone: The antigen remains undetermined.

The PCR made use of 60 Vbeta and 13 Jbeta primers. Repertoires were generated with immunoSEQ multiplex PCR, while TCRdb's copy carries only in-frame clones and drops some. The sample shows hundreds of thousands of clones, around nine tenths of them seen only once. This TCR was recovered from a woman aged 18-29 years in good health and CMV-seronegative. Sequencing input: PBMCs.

Here the CDR3 DNA reads TGTGCCAGCAGCGTCCGCGTCTATGGCTACACCTTC. Protein: CASSVRVYGYTF. The rearrangement uses TRBV6-8 and TRBJ1-2; D not certain. The V and J ends lost 6 bases and 4 bases respectively, with 9 bases between them. The CDR3 extends over 12 amino acids. The V gene's germline CDR1 is MNHGY and CDR2 SAAAGT.